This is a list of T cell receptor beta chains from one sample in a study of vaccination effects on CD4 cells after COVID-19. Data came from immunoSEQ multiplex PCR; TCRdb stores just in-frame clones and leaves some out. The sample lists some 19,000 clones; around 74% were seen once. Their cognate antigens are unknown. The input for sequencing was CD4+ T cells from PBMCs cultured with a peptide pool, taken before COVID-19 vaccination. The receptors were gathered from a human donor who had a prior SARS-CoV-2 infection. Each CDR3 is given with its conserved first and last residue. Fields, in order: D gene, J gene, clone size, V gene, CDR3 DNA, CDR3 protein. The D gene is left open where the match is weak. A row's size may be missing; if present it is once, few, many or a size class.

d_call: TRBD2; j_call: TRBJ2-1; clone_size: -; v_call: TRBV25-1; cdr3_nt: TGTGCCAGCAGTGAGGGACTAGGAGGAGGCGATGAGCAGTTCTTC; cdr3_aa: CASSEGLGGGDEQFF
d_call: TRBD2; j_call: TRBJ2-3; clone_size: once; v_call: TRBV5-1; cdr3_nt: TGCGCCAGCAGCTTGTTACTAGCGGGGAACACAGATACGCAGTATTTT; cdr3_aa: CASSLLLAGNTDTQYF
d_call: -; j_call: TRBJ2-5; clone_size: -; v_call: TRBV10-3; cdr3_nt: TGTGCCATCAGTGAGACCATTGGACAAGGCCAAGAGACCCAGTACTTC; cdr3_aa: CAISETIGQGQETQYF
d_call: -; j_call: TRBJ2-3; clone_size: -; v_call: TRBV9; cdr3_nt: TGTGCCAGCAGCGTAGGACGGAACAGGGTCAGCGGCACAGATACGCAGTATTTT; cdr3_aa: CASSVGRNRVSGTDTQYF
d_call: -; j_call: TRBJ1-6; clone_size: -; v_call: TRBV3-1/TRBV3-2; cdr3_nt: TGTGCCAGCAGCCAACGTTCCGTTGGCGGGGGCGCCTATAATTCACCCCTCCACTTT; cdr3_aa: CASSQRSVGGGAYNSPLHF
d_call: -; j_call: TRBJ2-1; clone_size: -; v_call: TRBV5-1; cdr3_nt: TGCGCCAGCAGCTTGCCTCCGGGGTCCTACAATGAGCAGTTCTTC; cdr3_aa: CASSLPPGSYNEQFF
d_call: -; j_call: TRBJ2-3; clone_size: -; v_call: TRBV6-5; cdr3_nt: TGTGCCAGCAGTTATACCCCAAACACAGATACGCAGTATTTT; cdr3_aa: CASSYTPNTDTQYF
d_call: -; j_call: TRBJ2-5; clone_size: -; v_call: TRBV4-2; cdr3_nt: TGTGCCAGCAGCCCCGGGGGGCTAGCGACACAAGAGACCCAGTACTTC; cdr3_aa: CASSPGGLATQETQYF
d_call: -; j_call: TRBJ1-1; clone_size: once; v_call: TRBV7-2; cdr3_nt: TGTGCCAGCAGCCCTAACCCCACAGGGTCGGGCACTGAAGCTTTCTTT; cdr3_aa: CASSPNPTGSGTEAFF
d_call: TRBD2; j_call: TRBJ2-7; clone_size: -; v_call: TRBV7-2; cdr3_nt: TGTGCCAGCAGCCTGGGACTAGTAACGCTCGAGCAGTACTTC; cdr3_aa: CASSLGLVTLEQYF
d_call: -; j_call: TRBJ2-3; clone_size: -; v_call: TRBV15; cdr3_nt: TGTGCCACCCGCGGGTTCGCAGATACGCAGTATTTT; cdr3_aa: CATRGFADTQYF
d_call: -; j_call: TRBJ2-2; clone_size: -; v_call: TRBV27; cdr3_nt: TGTGCCAGCATGACGGGAGTCCACACCGGGGAGCTGTTTTTT; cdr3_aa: CASMTGVHTGELFF
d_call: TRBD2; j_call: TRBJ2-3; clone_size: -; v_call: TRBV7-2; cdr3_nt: TGTGCCAGCAGCCTACACCGGCCTAGCGGGGGAGGAGATACGCAGTATTTT; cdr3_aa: CASSLHRPSGGGDTQYF
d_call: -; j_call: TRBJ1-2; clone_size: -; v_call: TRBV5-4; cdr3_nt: TGTGCCAGCAGCTTGGAAGGGATGTACTATGGCTACACCTTC; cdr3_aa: CASSLEGMYYGYTF
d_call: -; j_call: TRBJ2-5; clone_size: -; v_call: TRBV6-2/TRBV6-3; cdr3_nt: TGTGCCAGCAGTGCCCTAGCGAGCAGAGAGACCCAGTACTTC; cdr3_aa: CASSALASRETQYF
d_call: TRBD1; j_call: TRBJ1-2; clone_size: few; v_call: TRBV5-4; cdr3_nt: TGTGCCAGCAGCGTGGGGGGACAGGGGTATGGCTACACCTTC; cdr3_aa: CASSVGGQGYGYTF
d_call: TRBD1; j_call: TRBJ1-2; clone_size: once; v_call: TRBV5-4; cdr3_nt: TGTGCCAGCAGCGACAAAGGACAGGATTCGGCTAACTATGGCTACACCTTC; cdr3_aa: CASSDKGQDSANYGYTF
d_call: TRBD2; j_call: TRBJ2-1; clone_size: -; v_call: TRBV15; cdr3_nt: TGTGCCACCAGCAGAGGTAGCGGGGACTACAATGAGCAGTTCTTC; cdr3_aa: CATSRGSGDYNEQFF
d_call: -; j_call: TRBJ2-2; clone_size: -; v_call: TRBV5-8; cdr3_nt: TGTGCCAGCCTCTACCTAGCTGCCACCGGGGAGCTGTTTTTT; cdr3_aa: CASLYLAATGELFF
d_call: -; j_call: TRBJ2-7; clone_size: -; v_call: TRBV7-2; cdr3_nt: TGTGCCAGCAGCATAGACAGTAACTACGAGCAGTACTTC; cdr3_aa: CASSIDSNYEQYF
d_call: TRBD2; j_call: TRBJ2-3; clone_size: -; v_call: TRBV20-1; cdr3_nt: TGCAGTGCTAGTAGGCTAGCGGGCACAGATACGCAGTATTTT; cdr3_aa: CSASRLAGTDTQYF
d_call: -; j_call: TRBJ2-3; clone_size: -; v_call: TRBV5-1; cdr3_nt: TGCGCCAGCAGTTCGACTAGTTTCGGCACAGATACGCAGTATTTT; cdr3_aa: CASSSTSFGTDTQYF
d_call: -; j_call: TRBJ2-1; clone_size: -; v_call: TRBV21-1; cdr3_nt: TGTGCCAGCAGCAAAGGGACGGGAGTCCCCTACAATGAGCAGTTCTTC; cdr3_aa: CASSKGTGVPYNEQFF
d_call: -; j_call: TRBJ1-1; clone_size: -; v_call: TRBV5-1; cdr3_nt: TGCGCCAGCAGCTTGGACGTGCAGGGAGAAGCTTTCTTT; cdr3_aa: CASSLDVQGEAFF
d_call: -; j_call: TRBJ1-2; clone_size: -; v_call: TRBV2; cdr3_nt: TGTGCCAGCAGTGACTTAGGACTGAGTTATGGCTACACCTTC; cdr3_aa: CASSDLGLSYGYTF
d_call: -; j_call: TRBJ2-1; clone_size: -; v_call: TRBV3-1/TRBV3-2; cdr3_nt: TGTGCCAGCAGCCAACCTGCCCTTTTGGACCGGGGTTTATGGGACAATGAGCAGTTCTTC; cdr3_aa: CASSQPALLDRGLWDNEQFF
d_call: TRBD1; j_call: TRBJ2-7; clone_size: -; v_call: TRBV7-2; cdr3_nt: TGTGCCAGCAGCTTGCAGGGGGCTTCCTACGAGCAGTACTTC; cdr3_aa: CASSLQGASYEQYF
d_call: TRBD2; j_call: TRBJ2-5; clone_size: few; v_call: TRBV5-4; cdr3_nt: TGTGCCAGCAGCTTAGGGGGGACTAGCGTGGAGACCCAGTACTTC; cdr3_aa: CASSLGGTSVETQYF
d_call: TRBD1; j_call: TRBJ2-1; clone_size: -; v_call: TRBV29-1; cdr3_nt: TGCAGCGTTGAGGGACAGGGTCTATTGGGGAATGAGCAGTTCTTC; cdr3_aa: CSVEGQGLLGNEQFF
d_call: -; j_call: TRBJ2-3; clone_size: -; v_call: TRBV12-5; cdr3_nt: TGTGCTAGTGGTTTGGTACCCAGCACAGATACGCAGTATTTT; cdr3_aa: CASGLVPSTDTQYF
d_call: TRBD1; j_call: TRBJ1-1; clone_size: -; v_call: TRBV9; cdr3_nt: TGTGCCAGCAGCCCAAGGACAGGGGGGAACACTGAAGCTTTCTTT; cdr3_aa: CASSPRTGGNTEAFF
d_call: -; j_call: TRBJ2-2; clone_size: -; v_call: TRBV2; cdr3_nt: TGTGCCACTCGTAAAGGCGGGAACACCGGGGAGCTGTTTTTT; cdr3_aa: CATRKGGNTGELFF
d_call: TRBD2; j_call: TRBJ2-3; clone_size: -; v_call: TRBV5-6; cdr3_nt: TGTGCCAGCAGCTTGCTTGCGGGGGGCACAGATACGCAGTATTTT; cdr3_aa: CASSLLAGGTDTQYF
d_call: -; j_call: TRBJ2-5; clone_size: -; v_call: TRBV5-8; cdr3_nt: TGTGCCAGCAGCTTGGGGTATCACCAAGAGACCCAGTACTTC; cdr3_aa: CASSLGYHQETQYF
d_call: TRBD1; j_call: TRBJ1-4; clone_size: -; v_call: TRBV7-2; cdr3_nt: TGTGCCAGCAGCTCCGGGACAGCTAATGAAAAACTGTTTTTT; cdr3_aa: CASSSGTANEKLFF
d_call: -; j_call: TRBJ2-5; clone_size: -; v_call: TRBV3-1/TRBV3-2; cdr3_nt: TGTGCCAGCAGCCAGAGGGACACCCTAGGGACCCAGTACTTC; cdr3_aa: CASSQRDTLGTQYF
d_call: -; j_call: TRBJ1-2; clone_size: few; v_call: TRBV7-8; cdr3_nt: TGTGCCAGCAGCTTAAGGTCCAGGGGATATGGCTACACCTTC; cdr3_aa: CASSLRSRGYGYTF
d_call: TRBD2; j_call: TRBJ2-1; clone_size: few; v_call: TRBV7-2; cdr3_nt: TGTGCCAGCAGCGCGGATAGAGCGGGATACAATGAGCAGTTCTTC; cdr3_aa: CASSADRAGYNEQFF
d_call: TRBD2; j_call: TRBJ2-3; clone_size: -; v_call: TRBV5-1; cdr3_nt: TGCGCCAGCAGCTTGGGACTAGCGGGGCCCACAGATACGCAGTATTTT; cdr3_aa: CASSLGLAGPTDTQYF
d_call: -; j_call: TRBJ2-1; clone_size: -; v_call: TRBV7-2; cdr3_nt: TGTGCCAGCAGCGTAGGACAGTCCTACAATGAGCAGTTCTTC; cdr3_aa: CASSVGQSYNEQFF
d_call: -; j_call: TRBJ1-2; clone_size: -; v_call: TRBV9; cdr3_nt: TGTGCCAGCAGCGTAGGAATAGCTTCATATGGCTACACCTTC; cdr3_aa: CASSVGIASYGYTF
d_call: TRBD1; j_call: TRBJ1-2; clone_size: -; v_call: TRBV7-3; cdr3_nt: TGTGCCAGCAGCGCGGGACAGAACTATGGCTACACCTTC; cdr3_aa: CASSAGQNYGYTF
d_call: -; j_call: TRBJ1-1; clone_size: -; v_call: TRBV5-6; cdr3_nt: TGTGCCAGCAGCTTGCTTCTGAACACTGAAGCTTTCTTT; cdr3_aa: CASSLLLNTEAFF
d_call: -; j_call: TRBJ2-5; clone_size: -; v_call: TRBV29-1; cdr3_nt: TGCAGCGGGATCAAGACAGGCTCGGAGACCCAGTACTTC; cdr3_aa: CSGIKTGSETQYF
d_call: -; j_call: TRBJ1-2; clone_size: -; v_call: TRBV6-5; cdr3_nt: TGTGCCAGCAAGAGTAGGGCCAGGGTGGGTGGCTACACCTTC; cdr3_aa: CASKSRARVGGYTF
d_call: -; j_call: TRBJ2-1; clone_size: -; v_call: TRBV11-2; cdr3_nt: TGTGCCAGCAGCTTAGTAGGGGTCACCTACAATGAGCAGTTCTTC; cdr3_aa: CASSLVGVTYNEQFF